A selection of T cell receptor beta chains follows, all from one sample in a study of cytomegalovirus exposure and HLA in healthy donors. Clones were read by immunoSEQ multiplex PCR, and TCRdb kept only the in-frame ones, dropping some. The sample yields around 40,000 clones, of which the top ten take up approximately 6%. Sequencing input: PBMCs. These TCRs come from a human donor in good health. Each CDR3 is given with its conserved first and last residue.

v_gene	j_gene	CDR3aa
TRBV9	TRBJ1-2	CASSLPTGSYGYTF
TRBV5-6	TRBJ2-1	CASSRGYTSSYNEQFF
TRBV5-1	TRBJ1-6	CASRDTNSPLHF
TRBV9	TRBJ1-3	CASSAGGGTIYF
TRBV5-1	TRBJ1-1	CASSRGTVNTEAFF
TRBV5-3	TRBJ1-1	CARSTLDRGESPNTEAFF
TRBV18	TRBJ2-5	CASSPAGETQYF
TRBV18	TRBJ1-1	CASSPMKQRNTEAFF
TRBV6-1	TRBJ1-1	CASIQQGTLNTEAFF
TRBV5-4	TRBJ2-1	CASSLGGRNSYNEQFF
TRBV6-5	-	CASKGSRDFSYEQYF
TRBV5-6	TRBJ1-1	CASSLTGQGTEAFF
TRBV5-4	TRBJ2-3	CASRVGGISTDTQYF
TRBV18	TRBJ2-2	CASSPPSGGRSTGELFF
TRBV18	TRBJ2-1	CASSPWTSGGNEQFF
TRBV27	TRBJ2-3	CASTLWGGLAGTDTQYF
TRBV6-6	TRBJ2-5	CASSPGLAGETQYF
TRBV18	TRBJ1-1	CASSPPYGTANTEAFF
TRBV7-3	TRBJ1-1	CASSPTGNTEAFF
TRBV27	TRBJ2-2	CASTLAGVPGTGELFF
TRBV19	TRBJ2-2	CASRAGTNTGELFF
TRBV7-3	TRBJ2-2	CASSPSGSSAGELFF
TRBV2	TRBJ1-6	CASNDPNPLHF